Shown below are 21 T cell receptor beta chains from a single sample sequenced in a study of blood T cell repertoires in COVID-19. Data came from immunoSEQ multiplex PCR; TCRdb stores just in-frame clones and leaves some out. The sample includes about 240,000 clones, roughly four fifths seen only once; the top ten take approximately 7.6%. The source material was peripheral blood. These receptors were taken from a woman aged 80 or over with COVID-19, enrolled during active disease.

This clone has a count of ten or more. The chain carries TRBV5-4 and TRBJ1-3, with D uncertain. This CDR3 spans 12 amino acids. With 0 bases removed from V and 5 bases from J, the gap between germline ends came to 3 bases. Germline values: CDR1 SGHNT, CDR2 YYREEE (reference sequence). CDR3 loop: CASSLDRNTIYF. DNA for the CDR3: TGTGCCAGCAGCTTGGATAGAAACACCATATATTTT.

The chain uses TRBV28 and TRBJ2-5; 7 nucleotides match TRBD2. From germline, CDR1 is MDHEN and CDR2 SYDVKM. The CDR3 consists of 18 residues. Trimming cost V 10 bases and J 4 bases; bases outside gene matches: 24. The CDR3 nucleotides are TGTGCCACCGAGACCCTCCTTAATAGCGGGTATATGTTAGAGACCCAGTACTTC. It yields the protein CATETLLNSGYMLETQYF.

As for this clone: The junction departs from the called germline gene at one end, perhaps through a read error. The chain combines TRBV7-7 with TRBJ2-7; 11 bases line up with TRBD2. Germline V gene lookup returns CDR1 SSHAT and CDR2 FNYEAQ (reference sequence). The CDR3 has 15 amino acids. As DNA, the CDR3 is TGTGCTAGCAGCCAACTAGCGGGAGATCCCTACGAGCAGTACTTC. It translates to CASSQLAGDPYEQYF.

Only a few counts were recorded for this clone. The CDR3 nucleotides are TGTGCCAGCAGCTTGGATCTGTTCGGACAGGGGAGGACTGAAGCTTTCTTT. It codes for CASSLDLFGQGRTEAFF. The V gene is TRBV5-8, the J gene TRBJ1-1; 9 nucleotides align to TRBD1. CDR1 SGHTS and CDR2 YDEGEE come from the germline V gene. This CDR3 contains 17 residues. Trimming removed 0 bases from V and 5 bases from J; junction bases left unmatched: 11.

This chain joins TRBV20-1 and TRBJ2-7; D possibly corresponds to TRBD1 (6 bases). CDR1 and CDR2 from the germline V gene are DFQATT and SNEGSKA (reference sequence). The CDR3 consists of 11 residues. Trimming took 6 bases from V and 6 from J, leaving 12 bases between them. Here the CDR3 DNA reads TGCAGTGCGAACAGGGTGGGCGAGCAGTACTTC. Its translation: CSANRVGEQYF.

The chain has TRBV19 and TRBJ2-3, with D possibly TRBD1 on 6 matching bases. Germline V gives CDR1 LNHDA, CDR2 SQIVND (reference sequence). Trimming took off 7 bases at V and 2 bases at J, with 13 bases between the two ends. This CDR3 has 14 amino acids. This CDR3 reads CASKGDGLTDTQYF. As DNA, the CDR3 is TGTGCCAGTAAGGGGGACGGACTCACAGATACGCAGTATTTT.

This chain connects TRBV24-1 to TRBJ2-1; 9 bases match TRBD2. The CDR3 extends over 16 amino acids. Trimming removed 0 bases from V and 4 bases from J; junction bases left unmatched: 3. Germline assignment: CDR1 KGHDR and CDR2 SFDVKD. The CDR3 DNA is TGTGCCACCAGTGATTTGACAGCGGGGGGTTACAATGAGCAGTTCTTC. It encodes CATSDLTAGGYNEQFF.

The rearrangement joins TRBV5-4 to TRBJ1-4; D is unclear. The CDR3 length is 15 residues. Germline CDR1 SGHNT, CDR2 YYREEE (reference sequence). V was trimmed by 0 bases and J by 8 bases, leaving 14 bases between them. The CDR3 nucleotides are TGTGCCAGCAGCTTGGGAGGGCGGGGAAAGGAAAAACTGTTTTTT. Residues: CASSLGGRGKEKLFF. The full variable domain, completed using reference TRBV5-4 and TRBJ1-4, is ETGVTQSPTHLIKTRGQQVTLRCSSQSGHNTVSWYQQALGQGPQFIFQYYREEENGRGNFPPRFSGLQFPNYSSELNVNALELDDSALYLCASSLGGRGKEKLFFGSGTQLSVL.

This clone was counted many times. The rearrangement joins TRBV9 to TRBJ1-1; the match to TRBD1 covers 7 bases. V shed 3 bases, J shed 1 base, and the junction held 6 bases outside the gene matches. Germline V gene sequence: CDR1 SGDLS, CDR2 YYNGEE. This CDR3 has 15 residues. The CDR3 nucleotides read TGTGCCAGCAGCGCTGCGAGGGGGCCGAACACTGAAGCTTTCTTT. It is translated as CASSAARGPNTEAFF. Full variable domain (remainder filled in from reference TRBV9 and TRBJ1-1): DSGVTQTPKHLITATGQRVTLRCSPRSGDLSVYWYQQSLDQGLQFLIQYYNGEERAKGNILERFSAQQFPDLHSELNLSSLELGDSALYFCASSAARGPNTEAFFGQGTRLTVV.

The chain carries TRBV5-1 and TRBJ1-1; D gene uncertain. This CDR3 spans 14 amino acids. Germline V gives CDR1 SGHRS, CDR2 YFSETQ. V was shortened by 0 bases and J by 1 base, with 7 bases between the two germline ends. The CDR3 is CASSLGPSNTEAFF. The CDR3 DNA sequence: TGCGCCAGCAGCTTGGGGCCATCGAACACTGAAGCTTTCTTT.

The CDR3 region has the DNA TGTGCCAGCAGCTTAAGTCACCTACTTTACAATGAGCAGTTCTTC. This sequence encodes CASSLSHLLYNEQFF. The rearrangement uses TRBV7-2 and TRBJ2-1; D is unresolved. Trimming left V 2 bases short and J 4 bases short, with 12 bases between. Germline-derived CDR1 and CDR2 are SGHTA and FQGNSA. CDR3 length equals 15 residues.

V usage is TRBV3-1 (or the pseudogene TRBV3-2) and J usage is TRBJ1-1, with D hard to call. The CDR3 has 15 amino acids. Germline loops: CDR1 LGHDT, CDR2 YNNKEL (reference sequence). The V end was cut by 2 bases, the J end by 1 base, with 11 bases between. CDR3 in DNA: TGTGCCAGCAGCCAATCCGGTGGAGGGAACACTGAAGCTTTCTTT. It specifies CASSQSGGGNTEAFF.

The J gene is TRBJ1-5, the V gene TRBV6-2 or TRBV6-3; D remains unclear. V lost 2 bases, J lost 7 bases, and 9 bases lay in between. The germline V gene has CDR1 MNHEY and CDR2 SVGEGT. The CDR3 sequence is 13 residues long. The CDR3 is CASSYNGWQPQHF. The CDR3 DNA reads as TGTGCCAGCAGTTACAACGGGTGGCAGCCCCAGCATTTT.

The V call is TRBV11-2, the J call TRBJ2-1; 9 bases align to TRBD2. This CDR3 comprises 17 residues. The germline V gene has CDR1 SGHAT and CDR2 FQNNGV. J gave up 9 bases and V 0 bases, and 12 bases lay outside the gene matches. The CDR3 region is CASSLDRTAGGLTEQFF. The CDR3 DNA follows: TGTGCCAGCAGCTTAGATCGGACAGCGGGAGGTCTCACTGAGCAGTTCTTC.

The chain employs TRBV5-1 and TRBJ1-5, with 10 nucleotides matching TRBD1. CDR1 and CDR2 from the germline V gene are SGHRS and YFSETQ. There are 15 residues in the CDR3. J gave up 4 bases and V 3 bases, and 4 bases lay outside the gene matches. The CDR3 bases are TGCGCCAGCAGCTGGGGGACAGGGGTTAATCAGCCCCAGCATTTT. The encoded protein is CASSWGTGVNQPQHF.

The genes are TRBV6-6 and TRBJ1-1, with TRBD1 identical over 7 bases. This CDR3 has 14 residues. The germline gives CDR1 MNHNY, CDR2 SVGAGI (reference sequence). The V segment lost 5 bases and the J segment 5 bases; nucleotides outside the gene matches: 8. The chain's CDR3 is CASSRPGGRTEAFF. CDR3 DNA sequence: TGTGCCAGCAGTCGACCAGGGGGAAGGACTGAAGCTTTCTTT.

The J gene is TRBJ2-3, the V gene TRBV7-8, with 14 bases fitting TRBD2. V lost 3 bases to trimming and J lost 6 bases; unmatched junction nucleotides: 8. CDR3 length: 17 amino acids. In germline, CDR1 is SGHVS, CDR2 FQNEAQ. The CDR3 sequence: CASSFERLAGGLDTQYF. The CDR3 bases are TGTGCCAGCAGCTTTGAAAGACTAGCGGGGGGGCTGGATACGCAGTATTTT.

The chain has TRBV12-3 or TRBV12-4 and TRBJ2-7, with D perhaps TRBD2 (6 bases). Trimming removed 5 bases at V and 1 base at J, with 9 bases between. CDR3 length: 13 residues. The chain's CDR3 is CASSIGTSYEQYF. The CDR3 DNA reads as TGTGCCAGCAGTATCGGGACTTCCTACGAGCAGTACTTC.

The chain joins TRBV5-1 to TRBJ1-5; D is possibly TRBD1 (6 bases). The CDR3 sequence is 15 residues long. V was cut by 6 bases and J by 7 bases, with 20 bases left in between. The germline gives CDR1 SGHRS, CDR2 YFSETQ. The CDR3 nucleotides are TGCGCCAGCACCTCGGGGGGCAGGGTGGGACAGCCCCAGCATTTT. This gives the protein CASTSGGRVGQPQHF.

The chain joins TRBV3-1 (or the pseudogene TRBV3-2) to TRBJ2-2; 10 bases agree with TRBD2. The CDR3 length is 16 residues. J lost 4 bases, V lost 6 bases, and 8 bases had no gene match. From germline, CDR1 is LGHDT and CDR2 YNNKEL (reference sequence). CDR3: CASSRRAGGSTGELFF. In DNA form, the CDR3 reads TGTGCCAGCAGTCGAAGAGCGGGGGGGAGCACCGGGGAGCTGTTTTTT.

This clone was detected once. The CDR3 protein is CASSPQMAGNQPQHF. The CDR3 nucleotides read TGTGCCAGCAGCCCTCAGATGGCTGGCAATCAGCCCCAGCATTTT. The chain couples TRBV27 to TRBJ1-5; no definite D call. Trimming removed 6 bases at V and 2 bases at J, with 14 bases between. Germline V gives CDR1 MNHEY, CDR2 SMNVEV (reference sequence). The CDR3 is 15 residues long.